This T cell receptor beta chain was sequenced for a study of identical twins. Carrying unique molecular identifiers, the cDNA also gained a universal primer site through template switching. Via MiXCR, TCRdb re-called the 5' RACE reads, giving one row per CDR3 protein. The table has 460,000 or so distinct CDR3 sequences, approximately 15% seen once. For this clonotype: The antigen is unknown.

Study findings and constraints: Out-of-frame alpha sequences that twins shared showed excess low generation probability. Insertion counts were lower in abundant cord blood beta clonotypes, a trend that memory repertoires did not show.

The CDR3 contains 12 residues. V shed 4 bases and J shed 8 bases, with 12 bases lying between them. Germline V gives CDR1 SGHVS, CDR2 FQNEAQ. The sample was also linked to a second study, of yellow fever vaccine responses in identical twins.

The receptor comes from a woman aged 18-29 years in good health. The sequenced sample consisted of CD4+ T cells sorted from blood. The V gene is TRBV7-8, the J gene TRBJ2-7, with D perhaps matching TRBD2 (6 bases). The CDR3 DNA sequence: TGTGCCAGCAGCTCGTCTACTAGCCAGCAGTACTTC. Protein sequence: CASSSSTSQQYF.